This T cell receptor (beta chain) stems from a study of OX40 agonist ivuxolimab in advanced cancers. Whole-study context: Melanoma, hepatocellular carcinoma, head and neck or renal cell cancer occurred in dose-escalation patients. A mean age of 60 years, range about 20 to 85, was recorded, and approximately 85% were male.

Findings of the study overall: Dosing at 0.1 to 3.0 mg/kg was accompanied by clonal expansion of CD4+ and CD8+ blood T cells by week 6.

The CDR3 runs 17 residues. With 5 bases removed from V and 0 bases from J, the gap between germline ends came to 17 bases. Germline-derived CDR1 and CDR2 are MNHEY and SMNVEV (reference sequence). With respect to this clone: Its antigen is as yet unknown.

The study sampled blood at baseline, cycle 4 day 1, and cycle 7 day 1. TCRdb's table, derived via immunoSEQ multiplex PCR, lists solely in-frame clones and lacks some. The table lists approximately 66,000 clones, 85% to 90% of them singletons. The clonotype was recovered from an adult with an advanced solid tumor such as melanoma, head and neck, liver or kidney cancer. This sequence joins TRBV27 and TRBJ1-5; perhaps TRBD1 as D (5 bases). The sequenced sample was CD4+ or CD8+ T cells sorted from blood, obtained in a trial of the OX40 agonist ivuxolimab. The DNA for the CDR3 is TGTGCCAGCAGTCCGAAACCCGGGACTTATAGCAATCAGCCCCAGCATTTT. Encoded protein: CASSPKPGTYSNQPQHF.